Each of the 2 T cell receptor beta chains below was sequenced from the same sample in a study of glioma-infiltrating T cells. TCR alpha and beta CDR3 regions were amplified from RNA using iRepertoire nested multiplex PCR. TCRdb itself ran the multiplex PCR reads through MiXCR, one entry per CDR3 protein. The data show about 190,000 distinct CDR3 sequences, roughly a third seen once. The sample was glioma tissue, nonneoplastic brain tissue, or PBMCs (not recorded which). These receptors came from a human donor with low-grade glioma or glioblastoma, undergoing nonglioma brain surgery, or in good health (not recorded which).

This clonotype was counted at least ten times. The chain couples TRBV28 to TRBJ1-1; D perhaps matches TRBD1 (6 bases). CDR3 length: 14 amino acids. V was pared by 5 bases and J by 1 base, with 11 bases between. Germline V gene lookup returns CDR1 MDHEN and CDR2 SYDVKM. CDR3 DNA: TGTGCCAGCAGTCTGTACAGGGAGAACACTGAAGCTTTCTTT. Protein product: CASSLYRENTEAFF.

Regarding this clonotype: The junction shows a germline mismatch at one end, possibly a read error. The chain combines TRBV20-1 with TRBJ1-2; D gene unclear. Germline V CDR1 and CDR2: DFQATT, SNEGSKA (reference sequence). The CDR3 spans 13 residues. The CDR3, as DNA: TGCAGTGCTAGACTGGCCGCAGTGTATGTCTACACCTTC. Translated: CSARLAAVYVYTF.